Listed here is a single TCR beta chain. Its matching antigen is unknown. Clones were read by immunoSEQ multiplex PCR, and TCRdb kept only the in-frame ones, dropping some. This sample has tens of thousands of clones, with roughly four fifths found just once. The entry originates in a study of T cells in localized non-small cell lung cancer. The CDR3 covers 13 residues. Unmatched junction bases numbered 3, after V lost 3 bases and J lost 6 bases. Germline CDR1 and CDR2: KGHSH and LQKENI. Broader study findings: Those with higher blood T cell density had longer overall survival. Median around 56 top-100 tumor clones were shared with paired adjacent lung. The highest T cell clonality was in uninvolved adjacent lung, above tumor.

This clonotype was sampled from a man aged 40 to 70 with stage I lung adenocarcinoma. Sequenced here: peripheral blood, sampled before any cancer treatment. V usage is TRBV18 and J usage is TRBJ2-7; 9 bases are shared with TRBD2. The CDR3 DNA reads TGTGCCAGCTCACCGGCGACTAGCGGCGAGCAGTACTTC. Its translation: CASSPATSGEQYF.